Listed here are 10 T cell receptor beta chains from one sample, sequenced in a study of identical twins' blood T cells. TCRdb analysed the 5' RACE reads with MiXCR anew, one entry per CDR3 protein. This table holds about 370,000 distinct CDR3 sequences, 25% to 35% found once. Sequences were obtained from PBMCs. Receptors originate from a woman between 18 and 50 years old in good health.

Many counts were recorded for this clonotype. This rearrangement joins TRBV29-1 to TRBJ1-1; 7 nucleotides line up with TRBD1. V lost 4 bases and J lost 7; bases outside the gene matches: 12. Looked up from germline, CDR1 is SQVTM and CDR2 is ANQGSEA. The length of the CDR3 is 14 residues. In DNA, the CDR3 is TGCAGCGTTGCGGGACAGATAATCTCTGGTGAAGCTTTCTTT. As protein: CSVAGQIISGEAFF.

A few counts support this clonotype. The CDR3 protein is CARTVRVGAGGPHELFF. The CDR3 DNA reads as TGTGCCAGGACCGTAAGGGTGGGAGCGGGAGGTCCCCATGAGCTGTTTTTT. The V call is TRBV2, the J call TRBJ2-2; 9 nucleotides agree with TRBD2. The germline V gene has CDR1 SNHLY and CDR2 FYNNEI. This CDR3 has 17 residues. Trimming at V came to 9 bases and at J to 11 bases, leaving 22 bases not matched to a gene.

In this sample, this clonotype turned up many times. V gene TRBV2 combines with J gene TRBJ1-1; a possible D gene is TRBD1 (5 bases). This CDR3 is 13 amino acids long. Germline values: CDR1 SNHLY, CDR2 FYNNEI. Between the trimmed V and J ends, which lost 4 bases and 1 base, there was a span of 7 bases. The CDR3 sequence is CASSVDTNTEAFF. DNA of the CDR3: TGTGCCAGCAGTGTGGACACGAACACTGAAGCTTTCTTT.

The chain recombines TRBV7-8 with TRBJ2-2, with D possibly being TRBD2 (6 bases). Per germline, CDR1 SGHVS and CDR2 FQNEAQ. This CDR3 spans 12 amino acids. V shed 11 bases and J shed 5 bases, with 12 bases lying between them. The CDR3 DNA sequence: TGTGCCGGGAGGACGAGTACCGGGGAGCTGTTTTTT. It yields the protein CAGRTSTGELFF.

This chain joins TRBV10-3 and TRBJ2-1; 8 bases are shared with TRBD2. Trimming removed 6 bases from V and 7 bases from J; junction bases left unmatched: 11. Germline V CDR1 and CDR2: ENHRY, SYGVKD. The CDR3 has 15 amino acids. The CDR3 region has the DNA TGTGCCATCAGGCCGGGGGGGACACACACAAATGAGCAGTTCTTC. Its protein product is CAIRPGGTHTNEQFF.

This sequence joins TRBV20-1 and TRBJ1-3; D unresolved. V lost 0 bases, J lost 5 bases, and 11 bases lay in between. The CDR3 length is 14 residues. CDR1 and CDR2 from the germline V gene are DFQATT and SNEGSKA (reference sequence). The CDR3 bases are TGCAGTGCTAGAGAGGCCGGGATGAGAAACACCATATATTTT. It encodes CSAREAGMRNTIYF.

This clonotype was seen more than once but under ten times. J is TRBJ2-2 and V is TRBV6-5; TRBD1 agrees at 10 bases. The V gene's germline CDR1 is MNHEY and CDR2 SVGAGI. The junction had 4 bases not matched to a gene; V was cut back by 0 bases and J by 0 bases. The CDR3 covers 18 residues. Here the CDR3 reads CASSYSPGQGSNTGELFF. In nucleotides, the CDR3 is TGTGCCAGCAGTTACTCCCCGGGACAGGGGTCGAACACCGGGGAGCTGTTTTTT.

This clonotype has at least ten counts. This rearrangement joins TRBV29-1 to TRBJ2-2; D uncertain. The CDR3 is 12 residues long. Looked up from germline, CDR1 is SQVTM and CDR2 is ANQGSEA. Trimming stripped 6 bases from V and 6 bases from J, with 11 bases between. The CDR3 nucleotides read TGCAGCGTCGCAGAGAGCCCCGGGGAGCTGTTTTTT. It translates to CSVAESPGELFF.

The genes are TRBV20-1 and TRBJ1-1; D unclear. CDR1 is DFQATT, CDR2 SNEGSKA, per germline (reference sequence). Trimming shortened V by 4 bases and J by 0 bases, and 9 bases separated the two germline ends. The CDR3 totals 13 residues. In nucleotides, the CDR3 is TGCAGTGCTATAAGGCAGTTGAACACTGAAGCTTTCTTT. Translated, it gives CSAIRQLNTEAFF.

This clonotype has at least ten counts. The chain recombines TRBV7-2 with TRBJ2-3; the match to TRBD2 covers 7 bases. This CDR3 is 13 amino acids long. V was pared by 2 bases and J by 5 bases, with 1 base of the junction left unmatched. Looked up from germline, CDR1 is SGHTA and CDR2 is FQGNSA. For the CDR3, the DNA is TGTGCCAGCAGCTTACGGGAGGTAGATACGCAGTATTTT. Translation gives CASSLREVDTQYF.